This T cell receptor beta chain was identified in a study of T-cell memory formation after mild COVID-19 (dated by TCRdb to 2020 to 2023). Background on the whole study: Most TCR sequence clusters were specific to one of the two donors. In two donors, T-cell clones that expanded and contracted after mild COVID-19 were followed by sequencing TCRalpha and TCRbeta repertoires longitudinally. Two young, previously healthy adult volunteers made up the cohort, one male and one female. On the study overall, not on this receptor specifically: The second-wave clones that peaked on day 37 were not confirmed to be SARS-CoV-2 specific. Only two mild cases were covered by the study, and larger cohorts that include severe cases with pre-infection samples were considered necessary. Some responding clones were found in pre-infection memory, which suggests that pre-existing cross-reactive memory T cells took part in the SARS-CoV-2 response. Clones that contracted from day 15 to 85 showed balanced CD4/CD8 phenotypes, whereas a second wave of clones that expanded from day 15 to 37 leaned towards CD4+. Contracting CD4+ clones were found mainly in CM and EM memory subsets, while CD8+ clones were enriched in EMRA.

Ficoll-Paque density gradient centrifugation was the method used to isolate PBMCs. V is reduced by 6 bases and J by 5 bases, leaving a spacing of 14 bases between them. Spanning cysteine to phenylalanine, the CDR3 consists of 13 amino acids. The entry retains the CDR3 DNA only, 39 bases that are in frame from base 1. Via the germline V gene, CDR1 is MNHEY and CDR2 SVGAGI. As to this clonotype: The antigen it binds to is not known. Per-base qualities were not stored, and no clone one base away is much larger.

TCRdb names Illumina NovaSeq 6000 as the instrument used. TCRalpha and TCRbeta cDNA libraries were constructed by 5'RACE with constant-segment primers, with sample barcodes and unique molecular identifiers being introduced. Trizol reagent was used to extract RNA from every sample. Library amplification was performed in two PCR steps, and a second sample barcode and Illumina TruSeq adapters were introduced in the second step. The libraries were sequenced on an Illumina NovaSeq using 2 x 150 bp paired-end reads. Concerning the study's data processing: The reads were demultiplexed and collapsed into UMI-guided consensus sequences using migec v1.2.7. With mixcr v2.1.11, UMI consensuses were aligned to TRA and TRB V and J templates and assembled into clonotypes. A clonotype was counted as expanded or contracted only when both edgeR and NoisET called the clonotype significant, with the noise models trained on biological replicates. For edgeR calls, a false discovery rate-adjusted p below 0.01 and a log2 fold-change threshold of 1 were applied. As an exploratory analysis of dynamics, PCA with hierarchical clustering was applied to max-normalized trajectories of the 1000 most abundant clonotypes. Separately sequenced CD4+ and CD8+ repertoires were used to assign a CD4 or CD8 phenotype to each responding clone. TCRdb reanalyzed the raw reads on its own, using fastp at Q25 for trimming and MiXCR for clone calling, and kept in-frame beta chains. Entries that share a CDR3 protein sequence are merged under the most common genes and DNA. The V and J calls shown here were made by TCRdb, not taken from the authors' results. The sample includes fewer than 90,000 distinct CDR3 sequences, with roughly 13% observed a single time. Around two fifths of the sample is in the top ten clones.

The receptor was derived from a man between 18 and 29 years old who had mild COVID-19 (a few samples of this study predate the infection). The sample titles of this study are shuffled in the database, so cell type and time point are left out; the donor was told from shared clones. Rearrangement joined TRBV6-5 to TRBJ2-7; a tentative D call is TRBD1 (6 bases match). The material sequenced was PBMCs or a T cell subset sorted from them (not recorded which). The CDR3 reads CASRVQGSHEQYF. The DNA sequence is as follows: TGTGCCAGCAGAGTACAGGGTTCCCACGAGCAGTACTTC.